This is a list of T cell receptor beta chains from one sample in a study of T cells after yellow fever vaccination. TCRdb itself ran the 5' RACE reads through MiXCR, one entry per CDR3 protein. The profile shows hundreds of thousands of distinct CDR3 sequences, 21% of them singletons. The sample was PBMCs, taken less than 25 days after the first yellow fever vaccination. All receptors derive from a man in his late teens or twenties who received the YFV17D yellow fever vaccine. Each CDR3 is given with its conserved first and last residue. D genes are given only for firm matches. The size entry is marked missing in some rows and otherwise reads once, few, many or a size class.

d_call j_call v_call cdr3_length clone_size cdr3_aa cdr3_nt
TRBD1 TRBJ1-2 TRBV3-1 14 - CASTPRGGPSDYTF TGTGCCAGCACCCCACGAGGGGGCCCCAGTGACTACACCTTC
- TRBJ1-5 TRBV20-1 15 - CSAQRGRESNQPQHF TGCAGTGCTCAACGGGGGCGCGAGAGCAATCAGCCCCAGCATTTT
- TRBJ1-5 TRBV29-1 12 few CSVGRGNQPQHF TGCAGCGTTGGACGGGGAAATCAGCCCCAGCATTTT
- TRBJ2-3 TRBV19 15 - CASTKTRRGTDTQYF TGTGCCAGTACCAAGACAAGGAGGGGCACAGATACGCAGTATTTT
- TRBJ2-6 TRBV21-1 18 few CASKRQGFPLSGANVLTF TGTGCCAGCAAAAGACAGGGCTTCCCCCTGTCGGGGGCCAACGTCCTGACTTTC
TRBD2 TRBJ2-3 TRBV18 17 few CASSPQGLAGGPDTQYF TGTGCCAGCTCACCACAGGGACTAGCGGGGGGCCCAGATACGCAGTATTTT
- TRBJ2-3 TRBV7-2 17 few CASSLTFGRGSTDTQYF TGTGCCAGCAGCTTAACGTTCGGCCGGGGAAGCACAGATACGCAGTATTTT
- TRBJ2-1 TRBV10-3 15 - CAISEGIGTYNEQFF TGTGCCATCAGTGAAGGAATAGGGACTTACAATGAGCAGTTCTTC
TRBD2 TRBJ2-7 TRBV9 15 - CASSRGGISSYEQYF TGTGCCAGCAGCCGGGGGGGCATAAGCTCCTACGAGCAGTACTTC
TRBD1 TRBJ2-7 TRBV9 14 - CASSVDPTGGEQYF TGTGCCAGCAGCGTAGACCCGACAGGGGGCGAGCAGTACTTC
- TRBJ1-1 TRBV7-8 15 few CASSLTRGANTEAFF TGTGCCAGCAGCTTAACCAGGGGCGCGAACACTGAAGCTTTCTTT
- TRBJ2-2 TRBV11-2 12 - CASRMNTGELFF TGTGCCAGCAGAATGAACACCGGGGAGCTGTTTTTT
TRBD2 TRBJ2-4 TRBV12-3/TRBV12-4 16 - CASSLGLAGGVGLRNF TGTGCCAGCAGTTTAGGGCTAGCGGGGGGGGTGGGCCTTCGGAACTTC
- TRBJ1-6 TRBV5-1 14 few CASSTGTPGSPLHF TGCGCCAGCAGCACAGGGACCCCAGGTTCACCCCTCCACTTT